One sample yielded the 2 T cell receptor beta chains listed below, sequenced in a study of T cells in Graves' hyperthyroidism and ophthalmopathy. RNA transcripts were the template for amplifying TCR beta CDR3 regions. Primed by the HTBI set, a first-round RT-PCR was run on the TCR CDR3. TCRdb fed the multiplex PCR reads into MiXCR, producing one record per CDR3 protein. The sample has 310,000 or so distinct CDR3 sequences; about 18% are singletons. Source material: blood. The receptors were gathered from a woman aged 55-70 years with Graves' ophthalmopathy.

This clonotype was counted many times. In DNA, the CDR3 is TGTGCCAGCAGTGGCAGCGGGGGGGAAGATACGCAGTATTTT. Its protein product is CASSGSGGEDTQYF. This chain uses TRBV2 with TRBJ2-3; 10 bases map to TRBD2. Germline lookup yields CDR1 SNHLY and CDR2 FYNNEI. J gave up 5 bases and V 4 bases, and 3 bases lay outside the gene matches. The CDR3 length is 14 residues.

In regard to this clonotype: This clone may be a read error of a much larger clone one base away. The chain has TRBV7-2 and TRBJ1-2, with D perhaps TRBD1 (6 bases). The CDR3 is made up of 15 amino acids. Germline CDR1 SGHTA, CDR2 FQGNSA. CDR3 loop: CASTLEDEDRYGYTF. Written as DNA, the CDR3 is TGTGCCAGCACCTTAGAGGATGAGGACAGATATGGCTACACCTTC.